The rows below give T cell receptor beta chains drawn from one sample of a study of human T cells and chemical hapten exposure. TCRdb re-derived calls from the RACE reads in MiXCR, one entry per CDR3 protein. The sample holds 250,000 to 300,000 distinct CDR3 sequences; 7.7% are singletons and the top ten take approximately 1.2%. The starting material was whole blood, obtained in connection with sensitization to the hapten diphenylcyclopropenone (DPC). The receptors originated from a man aged 18 to 29 with alopecia areata. Some clones in this sample may be carry-over from other donors' samples. Both conserved end residues are trimmed from each CDR3.

V gene	J gene	CDR3 protein
TRBV2	TRBJ2-4	ASSEASRQWDIQY
TRBV28	TRBJ2-3	ASSSRTGADTQY
TRBV10-1	TRBJ2-5	ASSEGPSGGQETQY
TRBV11-2	TRBJ2-7	ASSPPGGEQY
TRBV4-1	TRBJ1-2	ASSPPGGISGYT
TRBV5-1	TRBJ2-1	ASSTLAGGYNEQF
TRBV7-9	TRBJ2-2	ASSLAPWGIDPGELF
TRBV7-8	TRBJ2-1	ASSFERYNEQF
TRBV6-2/TRBV6-3	TRBJ1-5	ASSYSTRGHQPQH
TRBV6-2/TRBV6-3	TRBJ2-4	ASNRQGAKNIQY
TRBV28	TRBJ1-5	ASSLPVGGSRNQPQH
TRBV5-4	TRBJ1-1	ASSLGKGENTEAF
TRBV7-2	TRBJ2-1	ASSLAVVNNEQF
TRBV4-1	TRBJ1-1	ASSRSAGTEENTEAF
TRBV15	TRBJ1-4	ATSSPGRRNEKLF
TRBV29-1	TRBJ1-1	SVGTYADSLNTEAF
TRBV4-2	TRBJ2-1	ASSQDQGNNEQF